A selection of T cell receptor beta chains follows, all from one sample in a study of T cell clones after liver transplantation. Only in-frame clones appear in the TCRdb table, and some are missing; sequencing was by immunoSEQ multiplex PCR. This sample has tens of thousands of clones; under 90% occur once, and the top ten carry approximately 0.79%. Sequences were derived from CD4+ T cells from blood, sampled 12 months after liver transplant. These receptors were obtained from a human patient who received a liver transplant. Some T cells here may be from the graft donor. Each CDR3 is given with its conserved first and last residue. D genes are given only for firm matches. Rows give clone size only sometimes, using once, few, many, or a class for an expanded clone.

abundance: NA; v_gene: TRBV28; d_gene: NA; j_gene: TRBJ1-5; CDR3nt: TGTGCCAGCAGTTCGGTGGGACACCGGCGCAATCAGCCCCAGCATTTT; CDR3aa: CASSSVGHRRNQPQHF
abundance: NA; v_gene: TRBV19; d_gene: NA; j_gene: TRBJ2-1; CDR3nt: TGTGCCAGTAGCCCCTTACGGGAGTGGGACCACAATGAGCAGTTCTTC; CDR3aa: CASSPLREWDHNEQFF
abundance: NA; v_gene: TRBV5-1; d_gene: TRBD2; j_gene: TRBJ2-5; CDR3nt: TGCGCCAGCAGCGGCGGACTAGCGGGAGGGGGGCCGAAAGAGACCCAGTACTTC; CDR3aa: CASSGGLAGGGPKETQYF
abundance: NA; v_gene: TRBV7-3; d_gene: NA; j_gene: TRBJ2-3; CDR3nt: TGTGCCAGCAGCTTATCCGGCACAGATACGCAGTATTTT; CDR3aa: CASSLSGTDTQYF
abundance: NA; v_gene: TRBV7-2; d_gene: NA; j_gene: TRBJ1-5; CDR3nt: TGTGCCAGCAGCTACAGGGCGGGGAGCAATCAGCCCCAGCATTTT; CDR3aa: CASSYRAGSNQPQHF
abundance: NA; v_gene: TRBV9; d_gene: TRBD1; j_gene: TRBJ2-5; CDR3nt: TGTGCCAGCAGCCTAACCCCCGGGACAGGAGGAGAGACCCAGTACTTC; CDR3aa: CASSLTPGTGGETQYF
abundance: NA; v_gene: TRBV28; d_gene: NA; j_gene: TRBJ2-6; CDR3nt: TGTGCCAGCAGCCTCGTATCCGGGGCCAACGTCCTGACTTTC; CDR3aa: CASSLVSGANVLTF
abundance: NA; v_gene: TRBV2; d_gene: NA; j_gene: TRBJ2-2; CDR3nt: TGTGCCAGCAGTGCTCAAATCAACACCGGGGAGCTGTTTTTT; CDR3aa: CASSAQINTGELFF
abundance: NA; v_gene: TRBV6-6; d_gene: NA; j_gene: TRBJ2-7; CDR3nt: TGTGCCAGCAGTTACGGGGTCGGCGGGATGGGCGACGAGCAGTACTTC; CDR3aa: CASSYGVGGMGDEQYF
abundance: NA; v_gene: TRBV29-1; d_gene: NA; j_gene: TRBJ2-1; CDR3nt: TGCAGCGTTGAAGAGCGACGAGCGGGCTCCTACAATGAGCAGTTCTTC; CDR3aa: CSVEERRAGSYNEQFF
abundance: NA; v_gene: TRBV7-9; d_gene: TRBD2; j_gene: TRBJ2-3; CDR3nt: TGTGCCAGCAGCTTCCGGGACAGAAGACTAGCGGGAGCGGCAGATACGCAGTATTTT; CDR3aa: CASSFRDRRLAGAADTQYF
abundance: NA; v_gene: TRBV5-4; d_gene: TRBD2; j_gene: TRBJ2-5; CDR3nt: TGTGCCAGCAGCGCGACTAGCGGAGGCCGGGGAGAGACCCAGTACTTC; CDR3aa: CASSATSGGRGETQYF
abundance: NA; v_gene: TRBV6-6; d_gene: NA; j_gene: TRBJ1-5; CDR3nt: TGTGCCAGCAGTTATTCTGCAGGGAGCGCTCAGCCCCAGCATTTT; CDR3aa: CASSYSAGSAQPQHF
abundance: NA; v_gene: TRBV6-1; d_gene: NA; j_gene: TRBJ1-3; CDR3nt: TGTGCCAGCAGGTCGAGTCCCTCTGGAAACACCATATATTTT; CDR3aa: CASRSSPSGNTIYF
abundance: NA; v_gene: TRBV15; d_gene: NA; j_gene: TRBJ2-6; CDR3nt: TGTGCCACCAGCAGAGGGGCTGGGGCCAACGTCCTGACTTTC; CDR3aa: CATSRGAGANVLTF
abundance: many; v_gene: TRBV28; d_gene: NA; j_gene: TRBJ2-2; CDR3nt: TGTGCCAGCAGGATCCACGGGGCGAACACCGGGGAGCTGTTTTTT; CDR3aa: CASRIHGANTGELFF
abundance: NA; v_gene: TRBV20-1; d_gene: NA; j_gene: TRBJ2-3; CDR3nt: TGCAGTGCTCCGGGAACAGATACGCAGTATTTT; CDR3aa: CSAPGTDTQYF
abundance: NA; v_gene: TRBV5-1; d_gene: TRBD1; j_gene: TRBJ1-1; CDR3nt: TGCGCCAGCAGGCCGGGACAGGGGCCTGAAGCTTTCTTT; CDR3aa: CASRPGQGPEAFF
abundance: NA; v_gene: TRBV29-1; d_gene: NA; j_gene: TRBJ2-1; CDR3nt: TGCAGCGGGCTTCGAAGCGGCTACAATGAGCAGTTCTTC; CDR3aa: CSGLRSGYNEQFF
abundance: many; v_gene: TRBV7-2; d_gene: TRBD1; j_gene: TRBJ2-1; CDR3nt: TGTGCCAGCAGCTTCCGTCCCGGGACAGATGGCGATGAGCAGTTCTTC; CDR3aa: CASSFRPGTDGDEQFF
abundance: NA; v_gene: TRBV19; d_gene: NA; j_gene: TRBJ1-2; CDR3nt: TGTGCCAGTAGTACCTCAACAGGTCCCCCCTATGGCTACACCTTC; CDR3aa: CASSTSTGPPYGYTF
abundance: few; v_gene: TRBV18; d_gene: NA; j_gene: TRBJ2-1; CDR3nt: TGTGCCAGCTCACCGACTGGTCCCCCTGAGCAGTTCTTC; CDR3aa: CASSPTGPPEQFF
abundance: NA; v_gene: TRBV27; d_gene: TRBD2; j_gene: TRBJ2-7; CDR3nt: TGTGCCAGCAGTTGGGGGACTAGCTCCCACGAGCAGTACTTC; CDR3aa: CASSWGTSSHEQYF
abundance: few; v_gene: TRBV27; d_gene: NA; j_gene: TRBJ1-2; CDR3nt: TGTGCCAGCAGTTTCACAGGGCGGGGTTACGGCTACACCTTC; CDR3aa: CASSFTGRGYGYTF
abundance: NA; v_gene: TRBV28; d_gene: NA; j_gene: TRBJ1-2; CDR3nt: TGTGCCAGCAGTTTATGGAGCTATGGCTACACCTTC; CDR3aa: CASSLWSYGYTF
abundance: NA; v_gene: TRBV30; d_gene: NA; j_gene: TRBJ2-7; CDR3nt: TGTGCCTGGAGCTTGCTCGGGGGCTCCTCCTACGAGCAGTACTTC; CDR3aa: CAWSLLGGSSYEQYF